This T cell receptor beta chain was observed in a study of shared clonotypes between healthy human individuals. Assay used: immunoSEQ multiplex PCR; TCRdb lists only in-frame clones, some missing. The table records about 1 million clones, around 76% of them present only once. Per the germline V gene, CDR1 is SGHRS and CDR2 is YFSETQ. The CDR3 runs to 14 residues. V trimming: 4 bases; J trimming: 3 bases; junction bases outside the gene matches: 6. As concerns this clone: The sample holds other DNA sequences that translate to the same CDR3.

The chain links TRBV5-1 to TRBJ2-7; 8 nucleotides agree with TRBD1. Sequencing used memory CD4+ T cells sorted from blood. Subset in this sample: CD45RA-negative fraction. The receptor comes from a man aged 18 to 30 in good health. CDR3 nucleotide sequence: TGCGCCAGCAGCCCCGGACAGGGTTACTACGAGCAGTACTTC. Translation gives CASSPGQGYYEQYF.